These 32 T cell receptor beta chains came from one sample sequenced in a study of cytomegalovirus exposure and HLA in healthy donors. PCR was performed using 60 Vbeta and 13 Jbeta primers. Measured with immunoSEQ multiplex PCR; TCRdb has only the in-frame clones, and not every one. Among some 140,000 clones listed, 73% were seen once. The sample was PBMCs. All receptors come from a woman aged 35 to 49 in good health and CMV-seronegative.

This clone was seen more than once but under ten times. It may be a read error: a sequence one base away is much more abundant. The rearrangement joins TRBV4-2 to TRBJ1-1; D may be TRBD1 (5 bases). Trimming pared 4 bases from V and 1 base from J, leaving 7 bases between. The length of the CDR3 is 13 residues. Germline V gene data show CDR1 as LGHNA and CDR2 as YNFKEQ. CDR3 amino acids: CASSLGGNTEAFF. For the CDR3, the DNA is TGTGCCAGCAGCCTCGGGGGGAACACTGAAGCTTTCTTT.

V and J are TRBV15 and TRBJ2-7, with TRBD1 identical over 9 bases. The J segment lost 6 bases and the V segment lost 3 bases, leaving 12 bases of the junction unmatched. CDR3 length: 16 residues. Germline V gene lookup returns CDR1 LNHNV and CDR2 YYDKDF (reference sequence). This CDR3 reads CATSRARSTGGSEQYV. The CDR3 bases are TGTGCCACCAGCAGGGCCCGCTCGACAGGGGGAAGCGAGCAGTACGTC.

This sequence joins TRBV4-1 and TRBJ1-2, with D maybe TRBD1 (6 bases). This CDR3 has 17 residues. The germline CDR1 and CDR2 sequences are MGHRA and YSYEKL. V was trimmed by 6 bases and J by 5 bases, leaving 25 bases between them. The CDR3 DNA follows: TGCGCCAGCAGGCAAACCGCCCAGATGACAGGCCCTTATGGCTACACCTTC. Its translation: CASRQTAQMTGPYGYTF.

The chain uses TRBV27 and TRBJ1-2; D not certain. V shed 3 bases and J shed 0 bases, with 5 bases lying between them. This CDR3 is 13 amino acids long. Germline V CDR1 and CDR2: MNHEY, SMNVEV (reference sequence). CDR3 loop: CASSFSANYGYTF. The CDR3 DNA follows: TGTGCCAGCAGTTTTTCTGCTAACTATGGCTACACCTTC.

The V gene is TRBV28, the J gene TRBJ1-3, with D tentatively TRBD1 (5 bases). V shed 6 bases and J shed 3 bases, with 15 bases lying between them. This CDR3 spans 15 amino acids. The germline gives CDR1 MDHEN, CDR2 SYDVKM. The CDR3 is CASRALGARGNTIYF. Here the CDR3 DNA reads TGTGCCAGCAGGGCCCTAGGGGCACGTGGAAACACCATATATTTT.

The chain is built from TRBV19 and TRBJ1-1, with 9 bases identical to TRBD1. V gave up 3 bases and J gave up 4 bases; unmatched junction bases: 6. The CDR3 length is 15 residues. Germline-derived CDR1 and CDR2 are LNHDA and SQIVND (reference sequence). The DNA for the CDR3 is TGTGCCAGTAGTATTCGGGGACAGGGAGGCACTGAAGCTTTCTTT. It yields the protein CASSIRGQGGTEAFF.

A single count supports this clone. The rearrangement joins TRBV7-2 to TRBJ2-3; D perhaps matches TRBD2 (7 bases). CDR1 SGHTA and CDR2 FQGNSA come from the germline V gene. The CDR3 extends over 15 amino acids. Trimming cost V 0 bases and J 4 bases, with 11 bases left between them. CDR3 coding DNA: TGTGCCAGCAGCTTAGCGGGGGGGGGCGCAGATACGCAGTATTTT. Its translation: CASSLAGGGADTQYF.

This clone was picked up one time. The chain uses TRBV5-1 and TRBJ2-1, with D possibly being TRBD2 (6 bases). V lost 5 bases and J lost 3, with 12 bases in between. CDR3 size: 14 residues. Germline V gene data show CDR1 as SGHRS and CDR2 as YFSETQ. Written as DNA, the CDR3 is TGCGCCAGCAGAGACGGGAGAGGCTACAATGAGCAGTTCTTC. This sequence encodes CASRDGRGYNEQFF.

This clone is a singleton in its sample. The CDR3, as DNA: TGTGCCAGCTCACTCCAGGGGGTTGGAGGGGCCAACGTCCTGACTTTC. This codes for CASSLQGVGGANVLTF. The chain carries TRBV18 and TRBJ2-6, with TRBD1 matching 7 bases. This CDR3 comprises 16 residues. V lost 4 bases to trimming and J lost 4 bases; unmatched junction nucleotides: 7. Germline CDR1 and CDR2: KGHSH and LQKENI.

The chain recombines TRBV6-5 with TRBJ1-6; D not resolved. Trimming pared 0 bases from V and 6 bases from J, leaving 9 bases between. Germline CDR1 MNHEY, CDR2 SVGAGI. The CDR3 is 15 amino acids. CDR3 in amino acids: CASSYSLEGNSPLHF. The CDR3 DNA is TGTGCCAGCAGTTACTCCTTGGAGGGTAATTCACCCCTCCACTTT.

The chain couples TRBV7-3 to TRBJ1-6; D perhaps matches TRBD1 (5 bases). Germline CDR1 reads SGHTA; CDR2 reads FQGTGA. CDR3 length equals 14 residues. V was trimmed by 1 base and J by 10 bases, leaving 11 bases between them. CDR3 in amino acids: CASSLNPGGSPLHF. In DNA, the CDR3 is TGTGCCAGCAGCTTAAATCCGGGGGGGTCACCCCTCCACTTT.

The chain recombines TRBV11-2 with TRBJ1-2; 9 bases are shared with TRBD1. The CDR3 consists of 14 residues. V was pared by 6 bases and J by 11 bases, with 13 bases of the junction left unmatched. Germline values: CDR1 SGHAT, CDR2 FQNNGV. CDR3 sequence reads: CASRNYRDRDGYTF. CDR3 nucleotides: TGTGCCAGCAGAAATTACCGGGACAGGGACGGGTACACCTTC. Full variable domain (missing parts from reference TRBV11-2 and TRBJ1-2): EAGVAQSPRYKIIEKRQSVAFWCNPISGHATLYWYQQILGQGPKLLIQFQNNGVVDDSQLPKDRFSAERLKGVDSTLKIQPAKLEDSAVYLCASRNYRDRDGYTFGSGTRLTVV.

The rearrangement links TRBV7-2 to TRBJ1-6; TRBD1 is a possible D gene (6 bases). The CDR3 spans 14 residues. Germline lookup yields CDR1 SGHTA and CDR2 FQGNSA. Trimming left V 4 bases short and J 6 bases short, with 10 bases between. This chain's CDR3 is CASSSGQTNSPLHF. CDR3 in DNA: TGTGCCAGCAGCTCCGGACAGACTAATTCACCCCTCCACTTT.

The genes are TRBV11-2 and TRBJ1-2; no firm D call. This CDR3 is built from 14 residues. Germline CDR1 and CDR2: SGHAT and FQNNGV. Trimming pared 1 base from V and 8 bases from J, leaving 14 bases between. Here the CDR3 reads CASSLVGQPRGYTF. Here the CDR3 DNA reads TGTGCCAGCAGCTTAGTAGGTCAACCTAGGGGCTACACCTTC.

The gene calls are TRBV2 and TRBJ1-6, with 8 bases aligning to TRBD1. The CDR3 totals 14 residues. The germline gives CDR1 SNHLY, CDR2 FYNNEI. V trimming: 3 bases; J trimming: 10 bases; junction bases outside the gene matches: 5. The CDR3 region has the DNA TGTGCCAGCAGTGAGAGGACAGGGCCCTCACCCCTCCACTTT. Amino acid sequence: CASSERTGPSPLHF.

The V gene is TRBV11-1, the J gene TRBJ1-2; the match to TRBD1 covers 9 bases. Looked up from germline, CDR1 is SGHAT and CDR2 is FQDESV (reference sequence). The V and J ends lost 0 bases and 5 bases, in that order; junction bases with no gene match: 1. The CDR3 is 14 amino acids. The CDR3 loop reads CASSLAGTGYGYTF. The CDR3 nucleotides are TGTGCCAGCAGCTTAGCCGGGACAGGGTATGGCTACACCTTC.

The chain carries TRBV6-1 and TRBJ1-2, with no clear D. The V and J ends lost 4 bases and 3 bases respectively, with 18 bases between them. Germline-derived CDR1 and CDR2 are MNHNS and SASEGT. The CDR3 covers 16 residues. The CDR3 DNA sequence: TGTGCCAGCAGTGTGTCCACCTTTGCGGACTACTATGGCTACACCTTC. Its translation: CASSVSTFADYYGYTF.

This clone was counted between two and nine times. CDR3 coding DNA: TGTGCCAGCAGGGTACAATTTACCGGGACAGGGAAAGCTTTCTTT. Its translation is CASRVQFTGTGKAFF. The rearrangement joins TRBV2 to TRBJ1-1; TRBD1 matches at 9 bases. Unmatched junction bases numbered 14, after V lost 6 bases and J lost 9 bases. Germline CDR1 is SNHLY and CDR2 is FYNNEI. CDR3 length equals 15 residues.

This clone has just a few counts. The chain uses TRBV7-9 and TRBJ2-7; 8 nucleotides line up with TRBD1. Trimming took 5 bases from V and 6 from J; bases not matched to a gene: 9. The CDR3 has 14 residues. Germline V CDR1 and CDR2: SEHNR, FQNEAQ (reference sequence). The chain's CDR3 is CASSLSDRDGEQYF. The CDR3 region has the DNA TGTGCCAGCAGCCTATCGGACAGGGACGGCGAGCAGTACTTC.

The V call is TRBV27, the J call TRBJ2-1; tentatively, D is TRBD1 (6 bases). The CDR3 loop spans 15 amino acids. The V end was cut by 7 bases, the J end by 1 base, with 14 bases between. Germline values: CDR1 MNHEY, CDR2 SMNVEV (reference sequence). CDR3 in amino acids: CASIKQGGSYNEQFF. The DNA of the CDR3 is TGTGCCAGCATCAAACAGGGTGGTTCCTACAATGAGCAGTTCTTC.

V usage is TRBV10-3 and J usage is TRBJ2-5; 9 positions agree with TRBD2. The V gene end was trimmed by 4 bases and the J gene end by 4 bases; junction bases not matched to a gene: 4. CDR1 and CDR2 from the germline V gene are ENHRY and SYGVKD. This CDR3 contains 14 residues. The CDR3 DNA reads TGTGCCATCAGTGCTAGCGGGGCCAGAGAGACCCAGTACTTC. Translation gives CAISASGARETQYF.

The J gene is TRBJ2-1, the V gene TRBV20-1; a weak D match, TRBD2 (7 bases). The CDR3 runs to 11 residues. The V gene lost 7 bases and the J gene lost 8 bases, with 12 bases spanning the gap. CDR1 is DFQATT and CDR2 is SNEGSKA in the germline V gene (reference sequence). CDR3 in amino acids: CSGWGGDEQFF. In nucleotides, the CDR3 is TGCAGTGGGTGGGGGGGCGATGAGCAGTTCTTC.

This clone was observed a single time. This chain uses TRBV4-1 with TRBJ1-5; D might be TRBD1 (5 bases). CDR1 is MGHRA, CDR2 YSYEKL, per germline. The V and J ends lost 1 base and 4 bases respectively, with 8 bases between them. The CDR3 covers 14 residues. This chain's CDR3 is CASSQAGLNQPQHF. In nucleotides, the CDR3 is TGCGCCAGCAGCCAAGCGGGACTGAATCAGCCCCAGCATTTT.

The count of this clone is one. This chain joins TRBV19 and TRBJ1-1, with 7 bases fitting TRBD1. In germline, CDR1 is LNHDA, CDR2 SQIVND (reference sequence). This CDR3 is built from 16 residues. The J segment lost 3 bases and the V segment lost 6 bases, leaving 13 bases of the junction unmatched. CDR3 amino acids: CASSPGTDVPYTEAFF. The CDR3 coding sequence is TGTGCCAGTAGCCCCGGGACAGACGTTCCTTACACTGAAGCTTTCTTT.

This chain uses TRBV7-9 with TRBJ2-6; 7 bases align to TRBD1. This CDR3 contains 18 residues. Per the germline V gene, CDR1 is SEHNR and CDR2 is FQNEAQ (reference sequence). Unmatched junction bases numbered 8, after V lost 3 bases and J lost 0 bases. CDR3 amino acids: CASSFDDRVISGANVLTF. In DNA, the CDR3 is TGTGCCAGCAGCTTCGACGACAGGGTCATCTCTGGGGCCAACGTCCTGACTTTC.

The chain recombines TRBV19 with TRBJ1-6; 10 nucleotides agree with TRBD1. With V trimmed by 6 bases and J by 7 bases, 6 bases remained unmatched. This CDR3 comprises 15 residues. CDR1 and CDR2 from the germline V gene are LNHDA and SQIVND (reference sequence). CDR3 sequence (DNA): TGTGCCAGTAGCCGAACGACAGGGGGCAATTCACCCCTCCACTTT. This encodes CASSRTTGGNSPLHF. Full variable domain (missing parts from reference TRBV19 and TRBJ1-6): DGGITQSPKYLFRKEGQNVTLSCEQNLNHDAMYWYRQDPGQGLRLIYYSQIVNDFQKGDIAEGYSVSREKKESFPLTVTSAQKNPTAFYLCASSRTTGGNSPLHFGNGTRLTVT.

V is TRBV5-6 and J is TRBJ2-2, with 8 bases fitting TRBD1. Germline V gives CDR1 SGHDT, CDR2 YYEEEE. The CDR3 has 15 residues. Germline trimming cut 4 bases from V and 3 bases from J; bases unmatched to any gene: 5. The CDR3 coding sequence is TGTGCCAGCAGCGTATGGACAGGGTACACCGGGGAGCTGTTTTTT. This sequence encodes CASSVWTGYTGELFF.

The V call is TRBV2, the J call TRBJ1-1, with D uncertain. Trimming took 1 base from V and 1 from J, leaving 4 bases between them. Germline CDR1 reads SNHLY; CDR2 reads FYNNEI. This CDR3 has 13 amino acids. CDR3 loop: CASSEDWNTEAFF. In DNA, the CDR3 is TGTGCCAGCAGTGAAGACTGGAACACTGAAGCTTTCTTT.

The V and J genes are TRBV29-1 and TRBJ2-1; perhaps TRBD1 as D (5 bases). V was pared by 1 base and J by 8 bases, with 9 bases between. Germline CDR1 and CDR2: SQVTM and ANQGSEA. There are 12 residues in the CDR3. CDR3 in DNA: TGCAGCGTTGAAGGGGGCATCGATGAGCAGTTCTTC. The encoded protein is CSVEGGIDEQFF.

The chain is built from TRBV6-4 and TRBJ1-2, with unresolved D. Trimming removed 3 bases from V and 8 bases from J, with 16 bases in between. CDR1 and CDR2 (germline): MRHNA, SNTAGT. The CDR3 is 14 residues long. The CDR3 coding sequence is TGTGCCAGCAGTGAAGAAGGGAGAACCGGAGGCTACACCTTC. As protein: CASSEEGRTGGYTF.

The gene calls are TRBV4-1 and TRBJ1-5, with D tentatively TRBD1 (5 bases). The CDR3 is 15 residues long. Germline V gives CDR1 MGHRA, CDR2 YSYEKL. Trimming cost V 4 bases and J 0 bases, with 10 bases left between them. In nucleotides, the CDR3 is TGCGCCAGCAGCCCCTCTCAGGGTAGCAATCAGCCCCAGCATTTT. This sequence encodes CASSPSQGSNQPQHF.

The V call is TRBV21-1, the J call TRBJ2-1; TRBD1 was called by the table and not checked on the DNA. TRBV21-1 is shown as a pseudogene. The CDR3 is made up of 18 amino acids. CDR3 DNA sequence: TGTGCCAGCAGCAAGGATCCCCCGCGACAGGTCCCCTACAATGAGCAGTTCTTC. Amino acid sequence: CASSKDPPRQVPYNEQFF.